What follows are 10 T cell receptor beta chains derived from one specimen sequenced in a study of regulatory T cells in long-lasting Graves disease. Investigators prepared the TCR beta libraries by applying iRepertoire HTBI primers and Arm-PCR of CDR3 regions. TCRdb re-called the multiplex PCR reads with MiXCR, one entry per CDR3 protein. The repertoire holds roughly 380,000 distinct CDR3 sequences, with about 16% as singletons. Time point noted: newly diagnosed GD, antithyroid drugs for less than 3 months. Generation of the TCR library employed RNA extracted from PBMCs. The sample was peripheral blood mononuclear cells (PBMCs), taken at new diagnosis, from a patient treated with antithyroid drugs. These receptors were obtained from a female donor with Graves disease.

The gene calls are TRBV6-1 and TRBJ1-2, with TRBD1 matching 7 bases. The CDR3 spans 14 residues. Germline CDR1 MNHNS, CDR2 SASEGT. After removal of 8 bases from V and 13 bases from J, the junction contained 19 bases not matched to a gene. CDR3 in amino acids: CASLNPPGTAWITF. Written as DNA, the CDR3 is TGTGCCAGCCTCAACCCCCCCGGGACAGCTTGGATCACCTTC.

This clonotype was counted many times. The CDR3 sequence: CASSLAYLGTGNSGANVLTF. Here the CDR3 DNA reads TGTGCCAGCAGCTTAGCCTACCTTGGGACAGGGAACTCTGGGGCCAACGTCCTGACTTTC. J is TRBJ2-6 and V is TRBV7-9, with TRBD1 matching over 9 bases. V lost 0 bases and J lost 0; bases outside the gene matches: 9. The V gene's germline CDR1 is SEHNR and CDR2 FQNEAQ (reference sequence). The CDR3 totals 20 residues.

This clonotype was observed many times. This chain links TRBV5-4 with TRBJ2-1; TRBD2 aligns across 15 bases. This CDR3 has 15 amino acids. Germline V gene sequence: CDR1 SGHNT, CDR2 YYREEE (reference sequence). Losses at the gene ends were 6 bases for V and 7 bases for J; bases not matched to a gene: 5. The CDR3 DNA reads TGTGCCAGCATTCCTGGGACTAGCGGGAGGAATGAGCAGTTCTTC. Translating it yields CASIPGTSGRNEQFF. The complete variable domain, with remaining parts taken from reference TRBV5-4 and TRBJ2-1, reads ETGVTQSPTHLIKTRGQQVTLRCSSQSGHNTVSWYQQALGQGPQFIFQYYREEENGRGNFPPRFSGLQFPNYSSELNVNALELDDSALYLCASIPGTSGRNEQFFGPGTRLTVL.

This clonotype occurred many times. This sequence joins TRBV20-1 and TRBJ2-4, with a tentative D call TRBD2 (6 bases). Germline V CDR1 and CDR2: DFQATT, SNEGSKA (reference sequence). Deletions cut 6 bases from V and 3 bases from J, with 27 bases between. The CDR3 covers 18 residues. CDR3 coding DNA: TGCAGTGCCTATGAGTGGGACCGTTTGTTCGGGGGCAAAAACATTCAGTACTTC. Amino acids: CSAYEWDRLFGGKNIQYF.

Ten or more counts support this clonotype. The gene calls are TRBV12-3 or TRBV12-4 and TRBJ2-7; D ambiguous. The length of the CDR3 is 13 residues. Trimming took 6 bases from V and 1 from J, leaving 10 bases between them. CDR3 bases: TGTGCCAGCAGGCGGACCGAGTCCTACGAGCAGTACTTC. Translation: CASRRTESYEQYF.

This chain links TRBV12-3 or TRBV12-4 with TRBJ2-2; D tentatively reads TRBD1 or TRBD2 (6 bases each). Trimming pared 3 bases from V and 7 bases from J, leaving 12 bases between. The CDR3 totals 14 residues. This chain's CDR3 is CASSFRGRSGELFF. The CDR3 nucleotides read TGTGCCAGCAGTTTCCGGGGGCGCAGCGGGGAGCTGTTTTTT.

Many counts were recorded for this clonotype. The chain employs TRBV7-9 and TRBJ2-7; 7 nucleotides agree with TRBD1. Germline values: CDR1 SEHNR, CDR2 FQNEAQ (reference sequence). The CDR3 covers 15 residues. After removal of 6 bases from V and 2 bases from J, the junction contained 10 bases not matched to a gene. Written as DNA, the CDR3 is TGTGCCAGCAGACTTGACAGGGCAGCAGCCTACGAGCAGTACTTC. Protein sequence: CASRLDRAAAYEQYF.

This clonotype appeared many times. J is TRBJ1-2 and V is TRBV5-1; D is perhaps TRBD1 (5 bases). The CDR3 is 14 amino acids. V lost 4 bases to trimming and J lost 5 bases, with 15 bases between them. Germline CDR1 is SGHRS and CDR2 is YFSETQ. The CDR3 loop is CASSVRPGRYGYTF. In DNA form, the CDR3 reads TGCGCCAGCAGCGTTAGACCGGGACGGTATGGCTACACCTTC.

This clonotype was recorded many times. This chain joins TRBV27 and TRBJ2-7, with D unresolved. Germline lookup yields CDR1 MNHEY and CDR2 SMNVEV (reference sequence). CDR3 length equals 15 residues. V was clipped by 4 bases and J by 2 bases, with 15 bases between them. The CDR3 bases are TGTGCCAGCAGTTCGACCCCCTCGAAGACCTACGAGCAGTACTTC. It translates to CASSSTPSKTYEQYF.

The table lists this clonotype with many counts. J is TRBJ2-2 and V is TRBV11-2; 8 nucleotides line up with TRBD1. The germline V gene has CDR1 SGHAT and CDR2 FQNNGV. The CDR3 is 13 amino acids. V shed 11 bases, J shed 3 bases, and the junction held 5 bases outside the gene matches. The CDR3 DNA is TGTGCCTGCCACAGGGGGTACACCGGGGAGCTGTTTTTT. Its protein is CACHRGYTGELFF.